Listed here are 15 T cell receptor beta chains from one sample, sequenced in a study of blood T cell repertoires in COVID-19. Measured with immunoSEQ multiplex PCR; TCRdb has only the in-frame clones, and not every one. Here the sample spans nearly 110,000 clones, around nine tenths being singletons. The sequencing sample was made of peripheral blood. The receptors derive from a woman in her twenties or thirties with acute or convalescent COVID-19.

The V gene is TRBV7-6, the J gene TRBJ1-4, with no clear D. This CDR3 spans 13 amino acids. V lost 3 bases, J lost 8 bases, and 10 bases lay in between. CDR1 and CDR2 from the germline V gene are SGHVS and FNYEAQ. The CDR3 reads CASSFSGWEKLFF. The DNA for the CDR3 is TGTGCCAGCAGCTTTAGTGGTTGGGAAAAACTGTTTTTT. The whole variable domain, remainder taken from reference TRBV7-6 and TRBJ1-4, is GAGVSQSPRYKVTKRGQDVALRCDPISGHVSLYWYRQALGQGPEFLTYFNYEAQQDKSGLPNDRFSAERPEGSISTLTIQRTEQRDSAMYRCASSFSGWEKLFFGSGTQLSVL.

The rearrangement links TRBV7-3 to TRBJ2-7, with D maybe TRBD2 (5 bases). The ends were cut back, 4 bases at V and 2 bases at J, with 18 bases in the middle. The length of the CDR3 is 16 residues. Germline assignment: CDR1 SGHTA and CDR2 FQGTGA. The CDR3 is CASSYKVPRRAYEQYF. The DNA of the CDR3 is TGTGCCAGCAGCTACAAGGTCCCCCGGCGGGCCTACGAGCAGTACTTC. Supplemented by reference TRBV7-3 and TRBJ2-7, the full variable domain reads GAGVSQTPSNKVTEKGKYVELRCDPISGHTALYWYRQSLGQGPEFLIYFQGTGAADDSGLPNDRFFAVRPEGSVSTLKIQRTERGDSAVYLCASSYKVPRRAYEQYFGPGTRLTVT.

V and J are TRBV7-2 and TRBJ1-2; D may be TRBD1 (6 bases). V was clipped by 4 bases and J by 7 bases, with 16 bases between them. This CDR3 is 14 amino acids long. Germline-derived CDR1 and CDR2 are SGHTA and FQGNSA. CDR3 region: CASSSPSRGGGYTF. For the CDR3, the DNA is TGTGCCAGCAGCTCCCCCTCCAGGGGTGGTGGCTACACCTTC.

The chain links TRBV19 to TRBJ2-7; possibly TRBD1 for D (5 bases). Germline V CDR1 and CDR2: LNHDA, SQIVND (reference sequence). V lost 3 bases, J lost 4 bases, and 7 bases lay in between. The CDR3 has 12 amino acids. The CDR3 sequence is CASSIQGYEQYF. The CDR3 region has the DNA TGTGCCAGTAGTATCCAGGGTTACGAGCAGTACTTC.

The rearrangement joins TRBV5-1 to TRBJ2-7, with 8 bases identical to TRBD2. This CDR3 region has 15 residues. CDR1 and CDR2 from the germline V gene are SGHRS and YFSETQ. With V trimmed by 0 bases and J by 3 bases, 5 bases remained unmatched. CDR3 in amino acids: CASSLGGGNDYEQYF. The DNA for the CDR3 is TGCGCCAGCAGCTTGGGCGGGGGGAACGACTACGAGCAGTACTTC. The full variable domain, rest sourced from reference TRBV5-1 and TRBJ2-7, is KAGVTQTPRYLIKTRGQQVTLSCSPISGHRSVSWYQQTPGQGLQFLFEYFSETQRNKGNFPGRFSGRQFSNSRSEMNVSTLELGDSALYLCASSLGGGNDYEQYFGPGTRLTVT.

The DNA of the CDR3 is TGTGCCAGTAGAGGGGTAACCAATCAGCCCCAGCATTTT. Encoded protein: CASRGVTNQPQHF. J is TRBJ1-5 and V is TRBV19, with D possibly matching TRBD1 (5 bases). The CDR3 is 13 residues long. Germline CDR1 reads LNHDA; CDR2 reads SQIVND (reference sequence). Trimming took off 6 bases at V and 3 bases at J, with 9 bases between the two ends. Complete variable domain (other parts from reference TRBV19 and TRBJ1-5): DGGITQSPKYLFRKEGQNVTLSCEQNLNHDAMYWYRQDPGQGLRLIYYSQIVNDFQKGDIAEGYSVSREKKESFPLTVTSAQKNPTAFYLCASRGVTNQPQHFGDGTRLSIL.

This chain uses TRBV6-2 or TRBV6-3 with TRBJ1-5; TRBD1 matches 9 bases. J lost 3 bases, V lost 0 bases, and 3 bases had no gene match. From germline, CDR1 is MNHEY and CDR2 SVGEGT. The CDR3 sequence is 16 residues long. For the CDR3, the DNA is TGTGCCAGCAGTTACTCGGGACAGGGAGTCAATCAGCCCCAGCATTTT. Its translation is CASSYSGQGVNQPQHF.

The J gene is TRBJ1-2, the V gene TRBV28; the match to TRBD1 covers 10 bases. Germline loops: CDR1 MDHEN, CDR2 SYDVKM. The CDR3 covers 13 residues. The J segment lost 8 bases and the V segment lost 5 bases, leaving 5 bases of the junction unmatched. CDR3 nucleotides: TGTGCCAGCAGTCCCGGGACAGGGGTCGGCTACACCTTC. Translated, it gives CASSPGTGVGYTF.

V and J are TRBV5-1 and TRBJ2-1; a weak D match, TRBD1 (6 bases). Germline CDR1 SGHRS, CDR2 YFSETQ. This CDR3 comprises 14 residues. Deletions cut 4 bases from V and 6 bases from J, with 14 bases between. CDR3 bases: TGCGCCAGCAGCCTGGGGGACATATCCAATGAGCAGTTCTTC. This codes for CASSLGDISNEQFF.

This chain links TRBV5-1 with TRBJ1-5, with TRBD1 identical over 11 bases. Germline V CDR1 and CDR2: SGHRS, YFSETQ. V was clipped by 5 bases and J by 8 bases; unmatched bases: 12. The CDR3 contains 16 residues. The CDR3 region is CASSRGTGGTGEPQHF. In DNA form, the CDR3 reads TGCGCCAGCAGTCGGGGGACAGGGGGAACGGGCGAGCCCCAGCATTTT.

This chain joins TRBV7-9 and TRBJ2-3, with 8 positions matching TRBD2. The CDR3 contains 16 residues. V lost 4 bases to trimming and J lost 2 bases; unmatched junction nucleotides: 8. Germline V lookup: CDR1 SEHNR, CDR2 FQNEAQ (reference sequence). The CDR3 DNA follows: TGTGCCAGCAGCTCACTAGCGGCAACCTACACAGATACGCAGTATTTT. Residues: CASSSLAATYTDTQYF.

V and J are TRBV2 and TRBJ1-1; D is perhaps TRBD1 (5 bases). Germline V gene sequence: CDR1 SNHLY, CDR2 FYNNEI. V was cut by 3 bases and J by 1 base, with 9 bases left in between. This CDR3 is 14 amino acids long. The CDR3 DNA is TGTGCCAGCAGTGATGGGGGGGAGAACACTGAAGCTTTCTTT. It translates to CASSDGGENTEAFF.

This chain links TRBV18 with TRBJ2-7; 8 bases are a match to TRBD1. The CDR3 is 12 residues long. CDR1 KGHSH and CDR2 LQKENI come from the germline V gene. V was clipped by 5 bases and J by 6 bases; unmatched bases: 3. CDR3 nucleotide sequence: TGTGCCAGCTCAACCGGACAGGGCGAGCAGTACTTC. The encoded protein is CASSTGQGEQYF.

The V and J genes are TRBV18 and TRBJ2-1, with TRBD2 identical over 14 bases. V gave up 4 bases and J gave up 10 bases; unmatched junction bases: 9. The CDR3 consists of 16 residues. Germline lookup yields CDR1 KGHSH and CDR2 LQKENI. As DNA, the CDR3 is TGTGCCAGCTCACTACCGGGACTAGCGGGAGAGTTCGAGCAGTTCTTC. Protein product: CASSLPGLAGEFEQFF.

The CDR3 is CAWTGGAGELFF. The CDR3 DNA reads TGTGCCTGGACGGGAGGCGCCGGGGAGCTGTTTTTT. V usage is TRBV30 and J usage is TRBJ2-2, with TRBD2 matching over 7 bases. The CDR3 covers 12 residues. Germline assignment: CDR1 GTSNPN and CDR2 SVGIG (reference sequence). V dropped 4 bases and J dropped 6; count of bases not matched to a gene: 2.